These 10 T cell receptor beta chains share one sample of origin, sequenced in a study of neurological immune-mediated disorders. Time point reported: technical triplicate 3. Each CDR3 protein gets one entry after TCRdb re-called the 5' RACE reads with MiXCR. The sample comprises about 44,000 distinct CDR3 sequences, roughly a fifth of which are singletons, and approximately 4.3% rests with the top ten. Sequences were obtained from PBMCs. Every receptor here comes from a man aged 60 to 75 with HTLV-1-associated myelopathy (HAM/TSP).

This clonotype was detected many times. The V call is TRBV9, the J call TRBJ2-1; 14 nucleotides line up with TRBD2. The J segment lost 9 bases and the V segment lost 0 bases, leaving 5 bases of the junction unmatched. This CDR3 region has 16 residues. Germline V lookup: CDR1 SGDLS, CDR2 YYNGEE. This chain's CDR3 is CASSVGGLAGDSEQFF. In DNA form, the CDR3 reads TGTGCCAGCAGCGTAGGGGGACTAGCGGGAGACAGTGAGCAGTTCTTC.

This clonotype occurred many times. The chain uses TRBV4-1 and TRBJ1-1; 7 bases are shared with TRBD1. J lost 5 bases, V lost 0 bases, and 6 bases had no gene match. The CDR3 covers 15 residues. Germline-derived CDR1 and CDR2 are MGHRA and YSYEKL. As DNA, the CDR3 is TGCGCCAGCAGCCAAGAAGAGGGGGCGGGAACTGAAGCTTTCTTT. Its translation is CASSQEEGAGTEAFF.

The table lists this clonotype with many counts. The chain combines TRBV5-1 with TRBJ2-3, with 10 bases aligning to TRBD2. CDR1 is SGHRS, CDR2 YFSETQ, per germline. Germline trimming cut 2 bases from V and 6 bases from J; bases unmatched to any gene: 9. This CDR3 is 16 amino acids long. The CDR3 DNA sequence: TGCGCCAGCAGCTTCCAAGCGGGAGGGCCAGGGGATACGCAGTATTTT. Translated: CASSFQAGGPGDTQYF.

The CDR3 sequence is CASNRQGLNTEAFF. As DNA, the CDR3 is TGTGCCAGCAACCGACAGGGCCTGAACACTGAAGCTTTCTTT. The chain uses TRBV6-6 and TRBJ1-1; 7 bases fit TRBD1. The CDR3 length is 14 residues. Per germline, CDR1 MNHNY and CDR2 SVGAGI (reference sequence). Trimming cost V 7 bases and J 0 bases; bases outside gene matches: 5.

This clonotype was detected many times. V and J are TRBV10-3 and TRBJ1-6; TRBD1 agrees at 10 bases. This CDR3 is 15 amino acids long. From germline, CDR1 is ENHRY and CDR2 SYGVKD. The J segment lost 5 bases and the V segment lost 6 bases, leaving 4 bases of the junction unmatched. CDR3 sequence: CAISRTGGDNSPLHF. The CDR3, as DNA: TGTGCCATCAGCCGGACAGGGGGTGATAATTCACCCCTCCACTTT.

This clonotype was counted at least ten times. The chain recombines TRBV12-3 or TRBV12-4 with TRBJ2-7, with D perhaps TRBD1 or TRBD2 (5 bases each). The ends were cut back, 5 bases at V and 3 bases at J, with 11 bases in the middle. This CDR3 contains 13 residues. CDR3 DNA: TGTGCCAGCAGTCCGGGACGAAACTACGAGCAGTACTTC. This encodes CASSPGRNYEQYF.

The gene calls are TRBV5-1 and TRBJ2-7, with D uncertain. Germline CDR1 is SGHRS and CDR2 is YFSETQ. V lost 2 bases, J lost 6 bases, and 12 bases lay in between. The CDR3 contains 13 residues. CDR3 in DNA: TGCGCCAGCAGCTTCGTTGGGGTGTCCGAGCAGTACTTC. It is translated as CASSFVGVSEQYF.

This clonotype was picked up many times. The CDR3 nucleotides read TGTGCCATCAGCCCCGACTACAATGAGCAGTTCTTC. Protein: CAISPDYNEQFF. The rearrangement links TRBV10-3 to TRBJ2-1; D ambiguous. Germline assignment: CDR1 ENHRY and CDR2 SYGVKD. Trimming took 6 bases from V and 3 from J, leaving 6 bases between them. The CDR3 covers 12 residues.

This clonotype was seen many times. The chain joins TRBV20-1 to TRBJ2-1, with 16 positions matching TRBD2. J was trimmed by 6 bases and V by 6 bases; bases with no gene match: 8. CDR3 length: 16 amino acids. Germline assignment: CDR1 DFQATT and CDR2 SNEGSKA (reference sequence). The CDR3, as DNA: TGCAGTGCACCGGGGACTAGCGGGAGGGTAGGCAATGAGCAGTTCTTC. This sequence encodes CSAPGTSGRVGNEQFF.

At least ten counts were recorded for this clonotype. The chain recombines TRBV5-1 with TRBJ1-1, with 8 nucleotides matching TRBD1. Trimming at V came to 4 bases and at J to 5 bases, leaving 7 bases not matched to a gene. The CDR3 extends over 14 amino acids. Germline V gene data show CDR1 as SGHRS and CDR2 as YFSETQ. Written as DNA, the CDR3 is TGCGCCAGCAGCACCAGGGGGCAAAAAACTGAAGCTTTCTTT. The encoded protein is CASSTRGQKTEAFF.